These T cell receptor beta chains were read from a single sample in a study of T cells after yellow fever vaccination. TCRdb re-called the 5' RACE reads with MiXCR, one entry per CDR3 protein. The data show 450,000 to 600,000 distinct CDR3 sequences, roughly a sixth seen once. The sequencing here drew on PBMCs, taken more than 4 days after the first yellow fever vaccination. The receptors were gathered from a man between 18 and 29 years old who received the YFV17D yellow fever vaccine. Both conserved end residues are part of each CDR3.

v_call	j_call	cdr3_aa
TRBV10-3	TRBJ2-4	CAISESTGGNIQYF
TRBV6-5	TRBJ1-3	CASSYSRGNTIYF
TRBV20-1	TRBJ2-1	CSARRVAGEDEQFF
TRBV6-2/TRBV6-3	TRBJ2-1	CASGGLAGGRSYNEQFF
TRBV9	TRBJ2-5	CASSEGVHPETQYF
TRBV4-3	TRBJ1-1	CASSQRTGGDTEAFF
TRBV7-9	TRBJ2-1	CASSPTGLVYNEQFF
TRBV5-1	TRBJ2-1	CASSFGLAPGSTYLNNEQFF
TRBV5-1	TRBJ1-1	CASSLLQPRDTEAFF
TRBV3-1	TRBJ2-2	CASSRGAHNTGELFF